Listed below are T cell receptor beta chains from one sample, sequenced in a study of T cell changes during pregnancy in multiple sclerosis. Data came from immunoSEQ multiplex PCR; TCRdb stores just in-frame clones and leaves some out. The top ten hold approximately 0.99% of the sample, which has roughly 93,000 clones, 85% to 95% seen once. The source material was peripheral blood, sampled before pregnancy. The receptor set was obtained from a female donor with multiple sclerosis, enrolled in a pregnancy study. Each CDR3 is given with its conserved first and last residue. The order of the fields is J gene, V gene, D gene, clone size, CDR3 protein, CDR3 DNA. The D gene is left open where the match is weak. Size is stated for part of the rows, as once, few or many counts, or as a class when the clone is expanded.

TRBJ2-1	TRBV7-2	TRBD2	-	CASSIWGAGDRYNEQFF	TGTGCCAGCAGCATATGGGGAGCGGGAGATCGATACAATGAGCAGTTCTTC
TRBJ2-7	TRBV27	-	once	CASRPLGQSEQYF	TGTGCCAGCCGCCCTCTGGGCCAGAGTGAGCAGTACTTC
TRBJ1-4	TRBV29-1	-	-	CSVGGENEKLFF	TGCAGCGTTGGTGGAGAGAATGAAAAACTGTTTTTT
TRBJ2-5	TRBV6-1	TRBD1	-	CASAGQDRGQETQYF	TGTGCCAGCGCAGGACAGGACAGGGGGCAGGAGACCCAGTACTTC
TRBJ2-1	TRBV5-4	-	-	CASSHPQGLRVEQFF	TGTGCCAGCAGCCACCCACAGGGCCTGAGGGTTGAGCAGTTCTTC
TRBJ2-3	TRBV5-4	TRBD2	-	CASSLESSGSLDTQYF	TGTGCCAGCAGCTTGGAGTCTAGCGGGAGCCTAGATACGCAGTATTTT
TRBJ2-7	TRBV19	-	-	CASSIAPGDVRYEQYF	TGTGCCAGTAGTATAGCCCCCGGGGATGTACGTTACGAGCAGTACTTC
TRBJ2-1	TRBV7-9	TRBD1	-	CASSLTSQGAVMKGNEQFF	TGTGCCAGCAGCTTAACGAGTCAGGGGGCGGTAATGAAGGGGAATGAGCAGTTCTTC
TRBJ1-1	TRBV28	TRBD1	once	CASSRDRVTEAFF	TGTGCCAGCAGCCGAGACAGGGTCACTGAAGCTTTCTTT
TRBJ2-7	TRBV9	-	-	CASSGGTSPRDEQYF	TGTGCCAGCAGCGGGGGGACTTCCCCCAGGGACGAGCAGTACTTC
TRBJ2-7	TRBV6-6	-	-	CASHSGSYEQYF	TGTGCCAGCCACAGCGGGTCCTACGAGCAGTACTTC
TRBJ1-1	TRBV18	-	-	CASSPGGNTEAFF	TGTGCCAGCTCCCCCGGGGGGAACACTGAAGCTTTCTTT
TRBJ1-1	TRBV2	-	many	CASSARGNQRDTEAFF	TGTGCCAGCAGTGCCCGTGGCAATCAACGGGACACTGAAGCTTTCTTT
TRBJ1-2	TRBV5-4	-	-	CASSLDREVYGYTF	TGTGCCAGCAGCTTGGACAGGGAAGTCTATGGCTACACCTTC
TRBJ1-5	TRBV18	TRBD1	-	CASSPLDRGAQHF	TGTGCCAGCTCACCACTTGACAGGGGAGCCCAGCATTTT
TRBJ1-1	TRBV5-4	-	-	CASSLIPEGVEEAFF	TGTGCCAGCAGCTTGATTCCTGAGGGTGTTGAAGAAGCTTTCTTT
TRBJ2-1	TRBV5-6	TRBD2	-	CASSLVRAGTTKQFF	TGTGCCAGCAGCTTGGTGCGGGCCGGGACTACAAAGCAGTTCTTC
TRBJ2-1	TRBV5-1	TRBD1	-	CASSLNPTTGGSYNEQFF	TGCGCCAGCAGCTTGAATCCGACGACAGGGGGCTCCTACAATGAGCAGTTCTTC
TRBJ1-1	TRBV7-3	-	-	CASSLRPGRGNTEAFF	TGTGCCAGCAGCTTAAGGCCAGGTCGGGGGAACACTGAAGCTTTCTTT
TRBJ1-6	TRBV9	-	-	CASRATGRGINSPLHF	TGTGCCAGCAGAGCAACAGGGAGGGGTATAAATTCACCCCTCCACTTT
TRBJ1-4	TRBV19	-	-	CASSTSGTPRREKLFF	TGTGCCAGTAGTACCTCAGGGACTCCCCGGAGGGAAAAACTGTTTTTT
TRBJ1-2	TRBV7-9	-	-	CASSFGTTVFNYGYTF	TGTGCCAGCAGCTTCGGCACGACAGTCTTCAACTATGGCTACACCTTC
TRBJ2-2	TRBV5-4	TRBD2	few	CASSLVLAGAHTGELFF	TGTGCCAGCAGCTTGGTACTAGCGGGAGCCCACACCGGGGAGCTGTTTTTT
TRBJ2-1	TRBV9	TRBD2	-	CASSVARLAASYNEQFF	TGTGCCAGCAGCGTAGCTAGACTAGCGGCCTCCTACAATGAGCAGTTCTTC
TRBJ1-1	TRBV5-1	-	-	CASSLAGTRNTEAFF	TGCGCCAGCAGCTTGGCCGGGACTCGGAACACTGAAGCTTTCTTT
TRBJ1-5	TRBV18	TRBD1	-	CASSRGTDNQPQHF	TGTGCCAGCTCAAGGGGGACAGACAATCAGCCCCAGCATTTT
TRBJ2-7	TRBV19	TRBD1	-	CASRDRGENEQYF	TGTGCCAGCCGGGACAGGGGAGAGAACGAGCAGTACTTC
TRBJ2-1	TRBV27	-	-	CASSRGFGNEQFF	TGTGCCAGCTCCCGGGGGTTCGGGAATGAGCAGTTCTTC
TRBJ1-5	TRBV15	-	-	CATSRDLGPSNQPQHF	TGTGCCACCAGCAGAGATTTGGGGCCTAGCAATCAGCCCCAGCATTTT
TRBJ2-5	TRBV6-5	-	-	CASSSYQETQYF	TGTGCCAGCAGTTCTTACCAAGAGACCCAGTACTTC
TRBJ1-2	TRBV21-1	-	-	CASSKEETHGCGYTF	TGTGCCAGCAGCAAGGAGGAGACACACGGTTGTGGCTACACCTTC
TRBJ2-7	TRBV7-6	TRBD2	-	CASSLGSGGYEQYF	TGTGCCAGCAGCCTGGGGTCGGGGGGGTACGAGCAGTACTTC
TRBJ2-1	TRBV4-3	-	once	CASSQDRGLGNEQFF	TGCGCCAGCAGCCAAGATAGGGGTTTAGGTAATGAGCAGTTCTTC
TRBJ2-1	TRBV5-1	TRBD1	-	CASSLQGVAYNEQFF	TGCGCCAGCAGCTTACAGGGGGTTGCGTACAATGAGCAGTTCTTC
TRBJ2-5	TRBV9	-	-	CASSVGGGQETQYF	TGTGCCAGCAGCGTAGGAGGGGGCCAAGAGACCCAGTACTTC
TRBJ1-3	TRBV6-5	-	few	CASRGSGSGNTIYF	TGTGCCAGCCGGGGATCCGGCTCTGGAAACACCATATATTTT
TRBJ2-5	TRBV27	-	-	CASSPLAGQNAQETQYF	TGTGCCAGCAGTCCGTTGGCGGGACAGAACGCCCAAGAGACCCAGTACTTC
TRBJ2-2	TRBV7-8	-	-	CASSLGSAGELFF	TGTGCCAGCAGCTTAGGAAGCGCCGGGGAGCTGTTTTTT
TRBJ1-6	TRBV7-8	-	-	CASSLALRSYNSPLHF	TGTGCCAGCAGCTTAGCCCTCCGCTCCTATAATTCACCCCTCCACTTT
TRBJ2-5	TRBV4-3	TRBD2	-	CASSATSGREKTQYF	TGCGCCAGCAGCGCTACTAGCGGAAGAGAAAAGACCCAGTACTTC
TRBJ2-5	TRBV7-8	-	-	CASSLGGAQETQYF	TGTGCCAGCAGCTTAGGGGGAGCGCAAGAGACCCAGTACTTC
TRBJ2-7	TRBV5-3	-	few	CARSSLDQGPGSYEQYF	TGTGCCAGAAGCTCGCTGGACCAGGGGCCAGGCTCCTACGAGCAGTACTTC
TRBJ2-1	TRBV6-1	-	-	CASSRTDYNEQFF	TGTGCCAGCAGCCGGACAGACTACAATGAGCAGTTCTTC
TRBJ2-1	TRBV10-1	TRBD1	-	CASSETGTAYNEQFF	TGCGCCAGCAGTGAGACCGGGACAGCCTACAATGAGCAGTTCTTC
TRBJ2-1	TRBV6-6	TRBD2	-	CASSSPSGGGYNEQFF	TGTGCCAGCAGCTCACCTAGCGGGGGGGGTTACAATGAGCAGTTCTTC
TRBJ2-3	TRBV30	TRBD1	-	CAWSVSDRHTDTQYF	TGTGCCTGGAGTGTTTCGGACAGGCACACAGATACGCAGTATTTT
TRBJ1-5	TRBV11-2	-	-	CASSLGRGSYQPQHF	TGTGCCAGCAGCTTGGGCAGGGGCTCGTATCAGCCCCAGCATTTT
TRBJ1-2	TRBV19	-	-	CASSIQGSSYGYTF	TGTGCCAGTAGTATACAGGGTTCCAGCTATGGCTACACCTTC
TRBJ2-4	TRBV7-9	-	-	CASSSHVLPKNIQYF	TGTGCCAGCAGCTCCCATGTGCTACCCAAAAACATTCAGTACTTC
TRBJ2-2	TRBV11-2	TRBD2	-	CASSFLAGGGAGELFF	TGTGCCAGCAGCTTCTTAGCGGGGGGGGGTGCCGGGGAGCTGTTTTTT
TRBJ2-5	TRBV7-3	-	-	CASSLISQETQYF	TGTGCCAGCAGCCTCATCAGCCAAGAGACCCAGTACTTC
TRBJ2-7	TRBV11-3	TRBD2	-	CASSPGLAGVGEQYF	TGTGCCAGCAGCCCGGGACTAGCGGGAGTGGGCGAGCAGTACTTC
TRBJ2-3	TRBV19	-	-	CASRTPPPRDTQYF	TGTGCCAGTAGAACCCCACCGCCCAGAGATACGCAGTATTTT
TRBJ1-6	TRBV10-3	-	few	CAIGETNSPLHF	TGTGCCATCGGAGAGACTAATTCACCCCTCCACTTT
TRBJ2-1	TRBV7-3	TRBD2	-	CASSSPGPRDSGRTYNEQFF	TGTGCCAGCAGCTCCCCAGGACCCAGGGATAGCGGGAGGACCTACAATGAGCAGTTCTTC
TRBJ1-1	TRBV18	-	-	CASSPPGRLLNTEAFF	TGTGCCAGCTCACCACCGGGCAGGCTCTTGAACACTGAAGCTTTCTTT
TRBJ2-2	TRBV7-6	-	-	CASSPEPSAVTGELFF	TGTGCCAGCAGCCCCGAACCTAGCGCCGTCACCGGGGAGCTGTTTTTT
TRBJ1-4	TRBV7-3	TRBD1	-	CASSRTGGIEKLFF	TGTGCCAGCAGCCGGACAGGGGGCATTGAAAAACTGTTTTTT
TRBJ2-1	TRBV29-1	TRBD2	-	CSVGRLAGGPDEQFF	TGCAGCGTTGGGCGACTAGCGGGAGGGCCGGATGAGCAGTTCTTC
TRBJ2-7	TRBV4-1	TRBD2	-	CASSQDLSGVTYEQYF	TGCGCCAGCAGCCAAGACCTTAGCGGGGTAACCTACGAGCAGTACTTC